This T cell receptor beta chain was sequenced in a study of blood T cell repertoires in COVID-19. About the research overall: PBMCs, B-cell-depleted T cells, or T cells were the source of the cDNA or gDNA that made up the material.

The authors' processing: Scientists estimated how many nucleated cells there were by amplifying reference gene primers. The data were produced by immunoSEQ multiplex PCR, yet TCRdb's version contains in-frame clones alone and is incomplete. Clonal size and the V and J genes are those of that table, whereas D and trimming came from the DNA. Altogether around 99,000 clones are present, roughly nine tenths being singletons, with the ten largest covering 4.5% to 5%. From germline, CDR1 is SGHTA and CDR2 FQGNSA. The CDR3 has 14 residues. The ends were cut back, 3 bases at V and 0 bases at J, with 8 bases in the middle.

The sequencing sample was made of peripheral blood. The TCR was taken from a man aged 35 to 55 with active or convalescent COVID-19. The J gene is TRBJ1-2, the V gene TRBV7-2; D uncertain. The CDR3 nucleotides are TGTGCCAGCAGCTTGTTCCAGACTAACTATGGCTACACCTTC. This sequence encodes CASSLFQTNYGYTF.